These 29 T cell receptor beta chains were sequenced from one sample in a study of shared clonotypes between healthy human individuals. Naive-designated CD8 cells lacked CD45RO, were positively enriched for CCR7, and omitted terminally differentiated effector memory CD45RA+ cells. Produced via immunoSEQ multiplex PCR; TCRdb's table is partial and in-frame only. The sample includes nearly 2 million clones, over 85% seen only once; the top ten take more than 0.9%. Source material: naive CD8+ T cells sorted from blood. Receptors originate from a young man in good health.

The chain is built from TRBV29-1 and TRBJ2-1, with TRBD2 identical over 9 bases. V lost 7 bases to trimming and J lost 7 bases; unmatched junction nucleotides: 5. In germline, CDR1 is SQVTM, CDR2 ANQGSEA. This CDR3 contains 12 residues. CDR3 region: CSDSGSGNEQFF. CDR3 sequence (DNA): TGCAGCGATAGCGGGAGTGGTAATGAGCAGTTCTTC.

V gene TRBV5-1 combines with J gene TRBJ2-5; 7 bases line up with TRBD2. The CDR3 is 14 residues long. CDR1 and CDR2 (germline): SGHRS, YFSETQ. J was trimmed by 3 bases and V by 0 bases; bases with no gene match: 2. The CDR3 DNA sequence: TGCGCCAGCAGCTTGGCGCTAGCGGAAGAGACCCAGTACTTC. Its protein product is CASSLALAEETQYF. The whole variable domain, remainder taken from reference TRBV5-1 and TRBJ2-5, is KAGVTQTPRYLIKTRGQQVTLSCSPISGHRSVSWYQQTPGQGLQFLFEYFSETQRNKGNFPGRFSGRQFSNSRSEMNVSTLELGDSALYLCASSLALAEETQYFGPGTRLLVL.

The chain recombines TRBV10-3 with TRBJ2-2; 10 bases agree with TRBD1. This CDR3 is built from 16 residues. V trimming: 10 bases; J trimming: 4 bases; junction bases outside the gene matches: 12. Germline values: CDR1 ENHRY, CDR2 SYGVKD. CDR3 region: CATSPGQGGITGELFF. In DNA, the CDR3 is TGTGCCACCTCACCCGGACAGGGGGGGATCACCGGGGAGCTGTTTTTT.

J is TRBJ1-2 and V is TRBV5-4, with a weak D call TRBD1 (5 bases). The CDR3 spans 14 residues. CDR1 and CDR2 (germline): SGHNT, YYREEE (reference sequence). Trimming left V 4 bases short and J 4 bases short, with 14 bases between. The CDR3, as DNA: TGTGCCAGCAGCACCGCGGGGCTAATCTATGGCTACACCTTC. Protein product: CASSTAGLIYGYTF. Filled out from reference TRBV5-4 and TRBJ1-2, the complete variable domain reads ETGVTQSPTHLIKTRGQQVTLRCSSQSGHNTVSWYQQALGQGPQFIFQYYREEENGRGNFPPRFSGLQFPNYSSELNVNALELDDSALYLCASSTAGLIYGYTFGSGTRLTVV.

Worth noting for this clone: Other DNA variants within this sample encode the same CDR3. The CDR3 nucleotides read TGCAGTGCTAGAGGCCCCTACGAGCAGTACTTC. This codes for CSARGPYEQYF. The V and J genes are TRBV20-1 and TRBJ2-7; D not certain. The CDR3 covers 11 residues. V dropped 1 base and J dropped 2 bases, with 3 bases sitting between them. Germline CDR1 reads DFQATT; CDR2 reads SNEGSKA (reference sequence).

This clone was observed a single time. The chain uses TRBV7-2 and TRBJ2-5, with 12 bases matching TRBD2. Germline V CDR1 and CDR2: SGHTA, FQGNSA. The trim removed 5 bases at V and 4 bases at J, leaving 5 bases unmatched. This CDR3 spans 15 amino acids. CDR3 nucleotide sequence: TGTGCCAGCAGCCTCGAGGGACTAGCGGGAGAGACCCAGTACTTC. Its translation: CASSLEGLAGETQYF.

The chain combines TRBV11-2 with TRBJ2-5; no definite D call. The CDR3 loop spans 11 amino acids. Trimming pared 5 bases from V and 7 bases from J, leaving 8 bases between. The V gene's germline CDR1 is SGHAT and CDR2 FQNNGV. The DNA of the CDR3 is TGTGCCAGCAGCCATACCGGGACCCAGTACTTC. It yields the protein CASSHTGTQYF.

The V call is TRBV4-1, the J call TRBJ2-7; D not resolved. Germline loops: CDR1 MGHRA, CDR2 YSYEKL. This CDR3 is 15 amino acids long. Trimming pared 0 bases from V and 3 bases from J, leaving 12 bases between. The CDR3 nucleotides are TGCGCCAGCAGCCAAGATCCGGACGACCGCTACGAGCAGTACTTC. The encoded protein is CASSQDPDDRYEQYF.

A note on this clone: The sample contains more than one DNA sequence encoding this CDR3. For the CDR3, the DNA is TGTGCCAGCAGCTTAGTGTCCACAGATACGCAGTATTTT. Residues: CASSLVSTDTQYF. V and J are TRBV7-9 and TRBJ2-3; D unresolved. V lost 1 base to trimming and J lost 2 bases, with 4 bases between them. Germline V lookup: CDR1 SEHNR, CDR2 FQNEAQ (reference sequence). The CDR3 loop spans 13 amino acids.

The chain recombines TRBV10-1 with TRBJ2-1; D unclear. Germline values: CDR1 WNHNN, CDR2 SYGVQD (reference sequence). Trimming left V 3 bases short and J 5 bases short, with 11 bases between. The CDR3 consists of 14 residues. CDR3 in DNA: TGCGCCAGCAGTGAACCTCCTCTCGACAATGAGCAGTTCTTC. The encoded protein is CASSEPPLDNEQFF.

In its sample, this clone was seen once. The V and J genes are TRBV9 and TRBJ2-5; possible D gene TRBD1, 5 bases. The germline V gene has CDR1 SGDLS and CDR2 YYNGEE. The CDR3 is 16 amino acids. Trimming stripped 4 bases from V and 5 bases from J, with 21 bases between. The chain's CDR3 is CASSPYMGRGAETQYF. For the CDR3, the DNA is TGTGCCAGCAGCCCTTATATGGGAAGGGGTGCGGAGACCCAGTACTTC.

This chain links TRBV6-1 with TRBJ2-7, with D uncertain. Germline CDR1 is MNHNS and CDR2 is SASEGT. The CDR3 is 12 residues long. V was cut by 3 bases and J by 4 bases, with 7 bases left in between. For the CDR3, the DNA is TGTGCCAGCAGTGACTCTAGATACGAGCAGTACTTC. Amino acid sequence: CASSDSRYEQYF.

This chain joins TRBV27 and TRBJ1-6, with D unclear. V lost 7 bases to trimming and J lost 7 bases, with 14 bases between them. CDR3 length: 14 amino acids. The germline CDR1 and CDR2 sequences are MNHEY and SMNVEV (reference sequence). In nucleotides, the CDR3 is TGTGCCAGCACCAATGTCCCGGGGAATTCACCCCTCCACTTT. This translates into CASTNVPGNSPLHF.

This chain connects TRBV4-3 to TRBJ1-5; possibly TRBD1 for D (6 bases). Germline CDR1 LGHNA, CDR2 YSLEER. Trimming shortened V by 3 bases and J by 2 bases, and 14 bases separated the two germline ends. CDR3 length equals 16 residues. The CDR3, as DNA: TGCGCCAGCAGCCAGGAGGGGGAGGATTGCAATCAGCCCCAGCATTTT. Protein sequence: CASSQEGEDCNQPQHF.

The rearrangement uses TRBV13 and TRBJ2-7; a possible D gene is TRBD2 (6 bases). The CDR3 runs 15 residues. Germline V gene lookup returns CDR1 PRHDT and CDR2 FYEKMQ (reference sequence). Trimming removed 4 bases at V and 1 base at J, with 14 bases between. CDR3 region: CASSSTGTGSYEQYF. In DNA, the CDR3 is TGTGCCAGCAGCTCAACCGGGACTGGATCCTACGAGCAGTACTTC.

The rearrangement links TRBV4-3 to TRBJ2-2; D gene unclear. The CDR3 runs to 17 residues. V shed 3 bases and J shed 0 bases, with 14 bases lying between them. The germline V gene encodes CDR1 LGHNA and CDR2 YSLEER. CDR3 in DNA: TGCGCCAGCAGCCATGATCTCTTAAGGCCGAACACCGGGGAGCTGTTTTTT. Its protein product is CASSHDLLRPNTGELFF.

This chain joins TRBV2 and TRBJ2-1; TRBD2 matches at 9 bases. CDR1 is SNHLY and CDR2 is FYNNEI in the germline V gene. CDR3 size: 17 residues. Unmatched junction bases numbered 11, after V lost 8 bases and J lost 0 bases. The CDR3 bases are TGTGCCAGCTGCGGGGCCAGCGGGGGGAGCTCCTACAATGAGCAGTTCTTC. Translation: CASCGASGGSSYNEQFF.

The chain joins TRBV6-1 to TRBJ1-6; 7 nucleotides align to TRBD1. Germline V lookup: CDR1 MNHNS, CDR2 SASEGT. Trimming at V came to 2 bases and at J to 1 base, leaving 5 bases not matched to a gene. CDR3 length: 17 residues. The CDR3 DNA reads as TGTGCCAGCAGTGAACAAGGGGGCGCGTCCTATAATTCACCCCTCCACTTT. Translated: CASSEQGGASYNSPLHF.

V is TRBV7-9 and J is TRBJ1-2; TRBD1 matches 9 bases. The CDR3 loop spans 17 amino acids. With V trimmed by 7 bases and J by 2 bases, 14 bases remained unmatched. Germline CDR1 is SEHNR and CDR2 is FQNEAQ (reference sequence). The CDR3 nucleotides are TGTGCCAGCATCTATTCGACAGGGGGATTCGGGAACTATGGCTACACCTTC. This codes for CASIYSTGGFGNYGYTF.

V is TRBV9 and J is TRBJ2-1; 7 bases map to TRBD2. The J segment lost 9 bases and the V segment lost 0 bases, leaving 3 bases of the junction unmatched. CDR3 length equals 13 residues. The germline V gene has CDR1 SGDLS and CDR2 YYNGEE. CDR3 in amino acids: CASSVAGGSEQFF. The CDR3 DNA is TGTGCCAGCAGCGTAGCGGGAGGAAGTGAGCAGTTCTTC.

This clone was found a few times. This chain connects TRBV7-9 to TRBJ1-2; no firm D call. The ends were cut back, 10 bases at V and 4 bases at J, with 13 bases in the middle. The CDR3 covers 12 residues. CDR1 and CDR2 from the germline V gene are SEHNR and FQNEAQ (reference sequence). CDR3: CAIPSMGYGYTF. The CDR3 DNA is TGTGCCATCCCCTCCATGGGCTATGGCTACACCTTC.

The chain uses TRBV5-6 and TRBJ2-7; weak D call: TRBD2 (6 bases). Germline-derived CDR1 and CDR2 are SGHDT and YYEEEE. The CDR3 has 13 residues. Trimming cost V 4 bases and J 6 bases, with 14 bases left between them. CDR3 in amino acids: CASSLWTTGEQYF. The DNA for the CDR3 is TGTGCCAGCAGCCTATGGACTACCGGCGAGCAGTACTTC.

V gene TRBV4-1 combines with J gene TRBJ1-3; no clear D. The CDR3 totals 19 residues. CDR1 and CDR2 from the germline V gene are MGHRA and YSYEKL. Trimming removed 0 bases from V and 0 bases from J, with 18 bases in between. The CDR3 region has the DNA TGCGCCAGCAGCCAAGATCGCGGGCTTCGGGGTTTCTCTGGAAACACCATATATTTT. The encoded protein is CASSQDRGLRGFSGNTIYF.

V and J are TRBV6-1 and TRBJ2-7; the D is unclear. CDR1 is MNHNS, CDR2 SASEGT, per germline. Trimming took off 8 bases at V and 2 bases at J, with 7 bases between the two ends. This CDR3 is built from 11 residues. CDR3 sequence: CASLRAYEQYF. CDR3 bases: TGTGCCAGCTTAAGGGCCTACGAGCAGTACTTC.

This clone appeared once. The chain couples TRBV30 to TRBJ2-3; 7 bases match TRBD2. In germline, CDR1 is GTSNPN, CDR2 SVGIG (reference sequence). The CDR3 consists of 15 residues. V lost 5 bases to trimming and J lost 2 bases; unmatched junction nucleotides: 10. The CDR3 bases are TGTGCCTGGGATGATCTAGCGGATGCCACAGATACGCAGTATTTT. As protein: CAWDDLADATDTQYF.

A note on this clone: Within the sample, other DNA sequences also encode this same CDR3. V and J are TRBV6-6 and TRBJ2-7, with D uncertain. The V end was cut by 0 bases, the J end by 3 bases, with 3 bases between. This CDR3 has 12 residues. Germline CDR1 reads MNHNY; CDR2 reads SVGAGI (reference sequence). The CDR3 sequence is CASSYSDYEQYF. The DNA of the CDR3 is TGTGCCAGCAGTTACTCGGACTACGAGCAGTACTTC.

The chain has TRBV19 and TRBJ1-6; TRBD1 aligns across 9 bases. From germline, CDR1 is LNHDA and CDR2 SQIVND (reference sequence). With V trimmed by 3 bases and J by 6 bases, 3 bases remained unmatched. The CDR3 loop spans 15 amino acids. CDR3 DNA: TGTGCCAGTAGTATCGGACAGGGGTTTAATTCACCCCTCCACTTT. It is translated as CASSIGQGFNSPLHF.

The chain carries TRBV18 and TRBJ1-5; TRBD1 might be the D (5 bases). Per the germline V gene, CDR1 is KGHSH and CDR2 is LQKENI. The CDR3 extends over 17 amino acids. V lost 3 bases and J lost 2, with 17 bases in between. The CDR3 nucleotides are TGTGCCAGCTCACCGGGGGTCCTAAGAGAGGGCAATCAGCCCCAGCATTTT. It is translated as CASSPGVLREGNQPQHF.

V usage is TRBV7-8 and J usage is TRBJ2-7, with D possibly being TRBD2 (6 bases). This CDR3 region has 14 residues. Trimming pared 1 base from V and 2 bases from J, leaving 9 bases between. CDR1 and CDR2 from the germline V gene are SGHVS and FQNEAQ. As DNA, the CDR3 is TGTGCCAGCAGCTTAGTAGCGGAAACCTACGAGCAGTACTTC. Translation gives CASSLVAETYEQYF.